This T cell receptor (beta chain) is from a study of CD4 T cells in relation to SARS-CoV-2 and coronaviruses. Study-wide results and limits: Samples before the pandemic and after infection were not matched within any donor. Compared with monoreactive clones, crossreactive clones showed significantly weaker SARS-CoV-2 expansion.

The unexposed donors gave CD4+ T cells in about 2011-2018, prior to COVID-19. This CDR3 spans 14 amino acids. Germline loops: CDR1 SGHTA, CDR2 FQGTGA. The V segment lost 4 bases and the J segment 7 bases; nucleotides outside the gene matches: 2. TCRdb's copy holds only in-frame clones and misses some; the assay was immunoSEQ multiplex PCR. The data hold 50,000 to 70,000 clones, with about 89% observed a single time. A remark on this clone: The antigen remains undetermined.

This chain links TRBV7-3 with TRBJ2-1, with 12 bases identical to TRBD2. The sequence derives from a human donor in good health. The source material was memory CD4+ T cells from PBMCs. The chain's CDR3 is CASSSSGRGNEQFF. In nucleotides, the CDR3 is TGTGCCAGCAGCTCTAGCGGGAGGGGGAATGAGCAGTTCTTC.